The source of this T cell receptor (beta chain) is a study of blood T cell repertoires in COVID-19. Authors' analysis steps: Estimation of nucleated cell counts was performed using reference gene primer amplification. Measured with immunoSEQ multiplex PCR; TCRdb has only the in-frame clones, and not every one. The V and J calls and clone size are taken from that table; D and trimming were inferred from the DNA. Here the sample spans approximately 150,000 clones, 60% to 85% being singletons. Germline CDR1 and CDR2: SGHRS and YFSETQ. Deletions cut 3 bases from V and 4 bases from J, with 9 bases between. The CDR3 has 13 amino acids.

The source is a man aged 45-60 years with acute or convalescent COVID-19. The source material was peripheral blood. The chain combines TRBV5-1 with TRBJ2-3; D is ambiguous. The CDR3 is CASSSQAPDTQYF. CDR3 DNA sequence: TGCGCCAGCAGCTCCCAAGCCCCAGATACGCAGTATTTT.